Here is one T cell receptor (beta chain) with its context. The data are from a study of T-cell reconstitution after alpha-beta-depleted transplantation in children. Unique molecular identifiers were incorporated when the TCRbeta library was constructed. TCRdb re-called the PCR reads with MiXCR, one entry per CDR3 protein. This table has approximately 630,000 distinct CDR3 sequences, about 12% appearing once. This CDR3 comprises 15 residues. The germline V gene has CDR1 SEHNR and CDR2 FQNEAQ (reference sequence). V was trimmed by 2 bases and J by 4 bases, leaving 14 bases between them. Here the sequenced sample was PBMCs, taken before TCRalphabeta/CD19-depleted stem cell transplant. This chain joins TRBV7-9 and TRBJ2-5, with D tentatively TRBD1 or TRBD2 (5 bases each). The receptor comes from a girl aged 2 to 9 with congenital amegakaryocytic thrombocytopenia, due to receive a stem cell transplant. The CDR3: CASSLYEGIGETQYF. The CDR3 DNA sequence: TGTGCCAGCAGCTTATATGAGGGGATAGGAGAGACCCAGTACTTC.